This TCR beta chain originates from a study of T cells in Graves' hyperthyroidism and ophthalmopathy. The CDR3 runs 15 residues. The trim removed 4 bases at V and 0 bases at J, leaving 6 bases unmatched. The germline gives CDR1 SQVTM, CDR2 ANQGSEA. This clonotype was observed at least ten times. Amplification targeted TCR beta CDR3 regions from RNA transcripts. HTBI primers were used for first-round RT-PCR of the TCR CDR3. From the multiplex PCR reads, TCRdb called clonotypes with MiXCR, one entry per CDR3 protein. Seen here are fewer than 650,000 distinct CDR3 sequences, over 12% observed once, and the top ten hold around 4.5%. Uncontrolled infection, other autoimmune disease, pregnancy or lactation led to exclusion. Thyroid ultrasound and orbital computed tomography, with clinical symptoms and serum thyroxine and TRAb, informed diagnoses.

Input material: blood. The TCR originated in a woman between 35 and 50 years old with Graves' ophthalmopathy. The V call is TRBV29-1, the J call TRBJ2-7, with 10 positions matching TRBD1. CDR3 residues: CSVGGTGALSYEQYF. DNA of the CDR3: TGCAGCGTTGGCGGGACAGGGGCCCTCTCCTACGAGCAGTACTTC.